These 9 T cell receptor beta chains share one sample of origin, sequenced in a study of cytomegalovirus exposure and HLA in healthy donors. In the PCR, 60 Vbeta and 13 Jbeta primers were used. Clones were read by immunoSEQ multiplex PCR, and TCRdb kept only the in-frame ones, dropping some. This sample carries 200,000 to 250,000 clones, around 89% of them seen once, and the ten largest clones take approximately 1%. Specimen: PBMCs. These receptors were obtained from a woman under 30 in good health and CMV-seronegative.

A single count supports this clone. The CDR3 spells CLWAGQVNQPQHF. For the CDR3, the DNA is TGCCTTTGGGCCGGACAGGTCAATCAGCCCCAGCATTTT. V gene TRBV10-2 combines with J gene TRBJ1-5; the match to TRBD1 covers 7 bases. The CDR3 is made up of 13 amino acids. Germline V gene sequence: CDR1 WSHSY, CDR2 SAAADI.

The chain carries TRBV2 and TRBJ2-3, with 14 bases that match TRBD2. Germline CDR1 and CDR2: SNHLY and FYNNEI. This CDR3 region has 17 residues. V trimming: 3 bases; J trimming: 5 bases; junction bases outside the gene matches: 7. CDR3 sequence (DNA): TGTGCCAGCAGTGACCCGGGACTAGCGGGAGTTGTAGATACGCAGTATTTT. Protein: CASSDPGLAGVVDTQYF. Looking up the rest from reference TRBV2 and TRBJ2-3 gives the full variable domain: EPEVTQTPSHQVTQMGQEVILRCVPISNHLYFYWYRQILGQKVEFLVSFYNNEISEKSEIFDDQFSVERPDGSNFTLKIRSTKLEDSAMYFCASSDPGLAGVVDTQYFGPGTRLTVL.

V is TRBV14 and J is TRBJ2-1; D perhaps matches TRBD2 (6 bases). The germline V gene encodes CDR1 SGHDN and CDR2 FVKESK. The ends were cut back, 3 bases at V and 13 bases at J, with 13 bases in the middle. The CDR3 has 12 residues. The chain's CDR3 is CASSQAGTFQFF. The CDR3 nucleotides are TGTGCCAGCAGCCAGGCCGGGACTTTTCAGTTCTTC.

The genes are TRBV5-1 and TRBJ2-7; 10 nucleotides match TRBD2. The CDR3 is 15 residues long. CDR1 is SGHRS and CDR2 is YFSETQ in the germline V gene. V was clipped by 4 bases and J by 2 bases; unmatched bases: 6. This chain's CDR3 is CASSETSGVTYEQYF. The CDR3 coding sequence is TGCGCCAGCAGCGAAACTAGCGGGGTGACCTACGAGCAGTACTTC.

J is TRBJ2-7 and V is TRBV19; D uncertain. This CDR3 contains 13 residues. CDR1 LNHDA and CDR2 SQIVND come from the germline V gene (reference sequence). The V gene lost 3 bases and the J gene lost 3 bases, with 9 bases spanning the gap. The CDR3 DNA follows: TGTGCCAGTAGTATCACGGTACTCTACGAGCAGTACTTC. It encodes CASSITVLYEQYF.

The CDR3 here is CATQTGINQPQHF. The CDR3 bases are TGTGCCACCCAGACAGGGATTAATCAGCCCCAGCATTTT. The chain couples TRBV6-5 to TRBJ1-5; 7 nucleotides agree with TRBD1. V lost 10 bases and J lost 4; bases outside the gene matches: 7. Per germline, CDR1 MNHEY and CDR2 SVGAGI. The CDR3 covers 13 residues.

This clone was counted between two and nine times. The CDR3 nucleotides read TGTGCCAGCAGCCAAGAATGGCAGGGAAATCAGCCCCAGCATTTT. Translation gives CASSQEWQGNQPQHF. The chain links TRBV4-2 to TRBJ1-5, with D possibly being TRBD1 (5 bases). Trimming took 0 bases from V and 4 from J, leaving 10 bases between them. CDR3 length equals 15 residues. CDR1 is LGHNA, CDR2 YNFKEQ, per germline.

This chain connects TRBV6-1 to TRBJ2-2, with D uncertain. V was cut by 7 bases and J by 3 bases, with 9 bases left in between. The CDR3 spans 13 residues. CDR1 and CDR2 from the germline V gene are MNHNS and SASEGT. The CDR3 DNA reads TGTGCCAGCAACGGCGGCCACACCGGGGAGCTGTTTTTT. It yields the protein CASNGGHTGELFF.

In nucleotides, the CDR3 is TGTGCCAGCAGCCTAGACAGCTACAATGAGCAGTTCTTC. It codes for CASSLDSYNEQFF. V is TRBV5-6 and J is TRBJ2-1; possible D gene TRBD1, 5 bases. Germline-derived CDR1 and CDR2 are SGHDT and YYEEEE. This CDR3 is built from 13 residues. V lost 4 bases to trimming and J lost 3 bases, with 8 bases between them.